These 22 T cell receptor beta chains were sequenced from one sample in a study of blood T cell repertoires in COVID-19. Clones were read by immunoSEQ multiplex PCR, and TCRdb kept only the in-frame ones, dropping some. The data contain under 300,000 clones, around 79% of them singletons. Sequences were obtained from peripheral blood. These receptors were collected from a woman older than 75 with acute or convalescent COVID-19.

V usage is TRBV3-1 (or the pseudogene TRBV3-2) and J usage is TRBJ2-5; the match to TRBD2 covers 15 bases. Trimming at V came to 3 bases and at J to 7 bases, leaving 6 bases not matched to a gene. This CDR3 is 16 amino acids long. Germline V gene data show CDR1 as LGHDT and CDR2 as YNNKEL (reference sequence). CDR3 amino acids: CASSQTRTSGRGTQYF. CDR3 nucleotides: TGTGCCAGCAGCCAGACCCGGACTAGCGGGAGGGGGACCCAGTACTTC.

This rearrangement joins TRBV2 to TRBJ1-3; TRBD1 agrees at 10 bases. Per germline, CDR1 SNHLY and CDR2 FYNNEI. Unmatched junction bases numbered 1, after V lost 4 bases and J lost 4 bases. CDR3 length equals 14 residues. CDR3 protein: CASSGTGGGNTIYF. The CDR3 DNA follows: TGTGCCAGCAGTGGGACAGGGGGAGGAAACACCATATATTTT.

The V call is TRBV7-9, the J call TRBJ2-3; a possible D gene is TRBD2 (6 bases). Trimming stripped 6 bases from V and 2 bases from J, with 18 bases between. Germline V gene lookup returns CDR1 SEHNR and CDR2 FQNEAQ (reference sequence). The CDR3 loop spans 16 amino acids. The DNA for the CDR3 is TGTGCCAGCAGTTTCCCAGGACTGGACTACACAGATACGCAGTATTTT. Amino acids: CASSFPGLDYTDTQYF. The full variable domain, with the rest looked up from reference TRBV7-9 and TRBJ2-3, is DTGVSQNPRHKITKRGQNVTFRCDPISEHNRLYWYRQTLGQGPEFLTYFQNEAQLEKSRLLSDRFSAERPKGSFSTLEIQRTEQGDSAMYLCASSFPGLDYTDTQYFGPGTRLTVL.

The rearrangement joins TRBV4-1 to TRBJ1-5; 7 bases fit TRBD1. Trimming at V came to 0 bases and at J to 3 bases, leaving 5 bases not matched to a gene. Germline CDR1 MGHRA, CDR2 YSYEKL. CDR3 length equals 16 residues. The CDR3 is CASSQEGRGNNQPQHF. DNA of the CDR3: TGCGCCAGCAGCCAAGAGGGCAGGGGGAACAATCAGCCCCAGCATTTT.

The chain employs TRBV2 and TRBJ2-3; D may be TRBD2 (5 bases). CDR3 length: 12 amino acids. V shed 8 bases and J shed 2 bases, with 8 bases lying between them. Germline V gives CDR1 SNHLY, CDR2 FYNNEI. The CDR3: CASLGLTDTQYF. In DNA, the CDR3 is TGTGCCAGCTTAGGACTCACAGATACGCAGTATTTT.

The CDR3 sequence is CASRQDMSYGYTF. In DNA form, the CDR3 reads TGTGCCAGCAGACAGGACATGAGTTATGGCTACACCTTC. This chain connects TRBV2 to TRBJ1-2; possibly TRBD1 for D (5 bases). The V gene lost 6 bases and the J gene lost 5 bases, with 13 bases spanning the gap. The CDR3 loop spans 13 amino acids. CDR1 SNHLY and CDR2 FYNNEI come from the germline V gene. Drawing the rest from reference TRBV2 and TRBJ1-2, the complete variable domain is EPEVTQTPSHQVTQMGQEVILRCVPISNHLYFYWYRQILGQKVEFLVSFYNNEISEKSEIFDDQFSVERPDGSNFTLKIRSTKLEDSAMYFCASRQDMSYGYTFGSGTRLTVV.

This rearrangement joins TRBV2 to TRBJ2-2; TRBD1 aligns across 11 bases. In germline, CDR1 is SNHLY, CDR2 FYNNEI. V lost 6 bases and J lost 6; bases outside the gene matches: 6. This CDR3 comprises 15 residues. CDR3 protein: CASRTGTGGSGELFF. As DNA, the CDR3 is TGTGCCAGCAGGACCGGGACAGGGGGGTCCGGGGAGCTGTTTTTT.

The chain uses TRBV7-2 and TRBJ2-5; 8 bases match TRBD1. Per germline, CDR1 SGHTA and CDR2 FQGNSA. Trimming cost V 5 bases and J 5 bases; bases outside gene matches: 7. The CDR3 is 14 amino acids. CDR3 amino acids: CASSQTGGEETQYF. CDR3 in DNA: TGTGCCAGCAGCCAAACAGGGGGAGAGGAGACCCAGTACTTC.

This chain connects TRBV3-1 (or the pseudogene TRBV3-2) to TRBJ2-7; weak D call: TRBD2 (6 bases). The CDR3 sequence is 13 residues long. CDR1 is LGHDT, CDR2 YNNKEL, per germline (reference sequence). V lost 8 bases, J lost 3 bases, and 14 bases lay in between. The CDR3 reads CASSSTSSYEQYF. CDR3 nucleotides: TGTGCCAGCTCTTCAACTAGCAGCTACGAGCAGTACTTC.

The genes are TRBV30 and TRBJ1-5; 7 nucleotides agree with TRBD1. The CDR3 length is 14 residues. Germline V gene lookup returns CDR1 GTSNPN and CDR2 SVGIG (reference sequence). V lost 5 bases and J lost 3; bases outside the gene matches: 7. For the CDR3, the DNA is TGTGCCTGGGGACTACAGGGGTACAATCAGCCCCAGCATTTT. Translated, it gives CAWGLQGYNQPQHF.

In its sample, this clone was seen a few times. This chain joins TRBV12-5 and TRBJ1-2; 7 bases align to TRBD1. The CDR3 is made up of 11 amino acids. CDR1 and CDR2 from the germline V gene are LGHNT and FRNRAP. The CDR3 DNA sequence: TGTGCCCTGGGACAGTACTATGGCTACACCTTC. It encodes CALGQYYGYTF.

This clone was picked up a small number of times. CDR3 sequence (DNA): TGTGCCACCAGTCAGGGGACAGGGGGGTCATCCAATGAGCAGTTCTTC. It codes for CATSQGTGGSSNEQFF. The chain uses TRBV24-1 and TRBJ2-1, with 11 bases lining up with TRBD1. CDR1 is KGHDR, CDR2 SFDVKD, per germline. V lost 6 bases to trimming and J lost 6 bases; unmatched junction nucleotides: 9. This CDR3 region has 16 residues.

CDR3 loop: CASSYYRGPNEKLFF. The CDR3 region has the DNA TGTGCCAGCAGTTACTACCGGGGTCCTAATGAAAAACTGTTTTTT. The gene calls are TRBV6-5 and TRBJ1-4; D remains unclear. This CDR3 has 15 amino acids. The V end lost 1 base, the J end lost 3 bases, and 9 bases lay between the germline ends. CDR1 is MNHEY, CDR2 SVGAGI, per germline.

The genes are TRBV6-1 and TRBJ1-1; no clear D. CDR1 is MNHNS, CDR2 SASEGT, per germline. The V and J ends lost 1 base and 4 bases respectively, with 7 bases between them. This CDR3 spans 13 amino acids. This chain's CDR3 is CASSEVAVTEAFF. The CDR3 DNA sequence: TGTGCCAGCAGTGAAGTGGCAGTCACTGAAGCTTTCTTT.

This clone was counted only a few times. The rearrangement joins TRBV30 to TRBJ1-2; D remains unclear. The CDR3 sequence is 12 residues long. CDR1 and CDR2 (germline): GTSNPN, SVGIG (reference sequence). Trimming pared 0 bases from V and 4 bases from J, leaving 6 bases between. The CDR3 DNA sequence: TGTGCCTGGAGTGTAAGGAGCTATGGCTACACCTTC. It specifies CAWSVRSYGYTF.

This chain uses TRBV6-5 with TRBJ2-6, with 7 bases that match TRBD2. The CDR3 totals 14 residues. In germline, CDR1 is MNHEY, CDR2 SVGAGI. V shed 6 bases and J 2 bases; nucleotides not matched to a gene: 1. The CDR3 spells CASSGGTGANVLTF. The CDR3 DNA reads TGTGCCAGCAGCGGGGGGACTGGGGCCAACGTCCTGACTTTC.

This clone has only one observation. V usage is TRBV28 and J usage is TRBJ2-1; TRBD1 is a possible D gene (5 bases). Germline V gene lookup returns CDR1 MDHEN and CDR2 SYDVKM. The CDR3 has 15 residues. V lost 2 bases and J lost 5, with 13 bases in between. CDR3 sequence reads: CASSLGSGNHNEQFF. In DNA form, the CDR3 reads TGTGCCAGCAGTTTAGGGTCAGGGAACCACAATGAGCAGTTCTTC. Full variable domain (outside the CDR3, taken from reference TRBV28 and TRBJ2-1): DVKVTQSSRYLVKRTGEKVFLECVQDMDHENMFWYRQDPGLGLRLIYFSYDVKMKEKGDIPEGYSVSREKKERFSLILESASTNQTSMYLCASSLGSGNHNEQFFGPGTRLTVL.

This clone was observed a handful of times. V is TRBV3-1 (or the pseudogene TRBV3-2) and J is TRBJ1-2; TRBD1 aligns across 9 bases. Germline values: CDR1 LGHDT, CDR2 YNNKEL (reference sequence). The CDR3 has 14 amino acids. V trimming: 4 bases; J trimming: 6 bases; junction bases outside the gene matches: 6. CDR3 protein: CASSLTGGGHGYTF. The DNA of the CDR3 is TGTGCCAGCAGCCTCACAGGGGGCGGGCATGGCTACACCTTC.

The rearrangement links TRBV18 to TRBJ2-7, with D hard to call. Trimming took 6 bases from V and 3 from J, leaving 9 bases between them. CDR1 is KGHSH, CDR2 LQKENI, per germline. The CDR3 totals 12 residues. The CDR3 coding sequence is TGTGCCAGCTCGCCCAACTACTACGAGCAGTACTTC. Protein sequence: CASSPNYYEQYF.

The chain couples TRBV2 to TRBJ1-3; D remains unclear. Trimming shortened V by 3 bases and J by 0 bases, and 12 bases separated the two germline ends. This CDR3 is 16 amino acids long. Germline V lookup: CDR1 SNHLY, CDR2 FYNNEI. CDR3 sequence: CASSDPTVSSGNTIYF. The CDR3 DNA reads TGTGCCAGCAGTGATCCAACAGTGAGCTCTGGAAACACCATATATTTT.

This clone was counted only a few times. The chain joins TRBV5-1 to TRBJ1-2; D gene uncertain. Trimming removed 7 bases at V and 6 bases at J, with 10 bases between. The CDR3 runs 11 residues. In germline, CDR1 is SGHRS, CDR2 YFSETQ. The CDR3 reads CASGSRDGYTF. The CDR3, as DNA: TGCGCCAGCGGTTCGAGGGATGGCTACACCTTC.

The V call is TRBV19, the J call TRBJ1-4; D perhaps matches TRBD1 (6 bases). Germline V CDR1 and CDR2: LNHDA, SQIVND (reference sequence). The CDR3 runs to 17 residues. Deletions cut 0 bases from V and 14 bases from J, with 25 bases between. The CDR3 DNA reads TGTGCCAGTAGTATAGATCCTAGCCAGGGTTTGACAGGAAAGCTGTTTTTT. Its translation is CASSIDPSQGLTGKLFF.